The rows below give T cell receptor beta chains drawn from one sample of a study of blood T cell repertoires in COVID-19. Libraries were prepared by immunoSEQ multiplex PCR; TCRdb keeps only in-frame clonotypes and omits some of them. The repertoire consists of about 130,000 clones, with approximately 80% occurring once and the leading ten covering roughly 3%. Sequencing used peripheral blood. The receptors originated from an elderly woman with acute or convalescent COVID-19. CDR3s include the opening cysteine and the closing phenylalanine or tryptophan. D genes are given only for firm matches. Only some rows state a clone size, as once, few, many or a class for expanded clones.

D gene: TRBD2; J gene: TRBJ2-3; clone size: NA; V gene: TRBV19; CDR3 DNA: TGTGCCAGTAGTATTTTGGGCCCTTTAGCGGGGGGCACAGATACGCAGTATTTT; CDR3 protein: CASSILGPLAGGTDTQYF
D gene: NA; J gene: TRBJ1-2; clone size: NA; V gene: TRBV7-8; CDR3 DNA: TGTGCCAGCAGCTTATTGCTGGGCGAGGGCTACACCTTC; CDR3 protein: CASSLLLGEGYTF
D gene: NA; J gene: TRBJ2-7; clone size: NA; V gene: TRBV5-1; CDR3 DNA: TGCGCCAGCAGCCTCCGACTGCTCTCTAAATCCTACGAGCAGTACTTC; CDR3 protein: CASSLRLLSKSYEQYF
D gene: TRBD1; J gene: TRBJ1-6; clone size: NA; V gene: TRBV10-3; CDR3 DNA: TGTGCCATCAGTGGACAGGGGGCGGGGAATTCACCCCTCCACTTT; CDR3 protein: CAISGQGAGNSPLHF
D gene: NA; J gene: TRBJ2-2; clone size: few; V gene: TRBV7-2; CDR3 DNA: TGTGCCAGCAGCTTAAAGCGGGCGATTAACACCGGGGAGCTGTTTTTT; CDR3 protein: CASSLKRAINTGELFF
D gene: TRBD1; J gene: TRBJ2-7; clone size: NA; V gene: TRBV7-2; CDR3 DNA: TGTGCCAGCAGCTCGATCACAGGGGGCAACTACGAGCAGTACTTC; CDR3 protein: CASSSITGGNYEQYF
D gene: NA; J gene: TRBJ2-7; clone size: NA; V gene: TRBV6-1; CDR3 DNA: TGTGCCAGCAGTGAGGCAGGGCGGAACGAGCAGTACTTC; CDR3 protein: CASSEAGRNEQYF
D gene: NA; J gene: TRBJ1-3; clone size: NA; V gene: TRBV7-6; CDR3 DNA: TGTGCCAGCAGCTTAGAGCTGACAGTCTCTGGAAACACCATATATTTT; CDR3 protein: CASSLELTVSGNTIYF
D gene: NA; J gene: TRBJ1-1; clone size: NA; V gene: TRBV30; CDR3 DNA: TGTGCCTGGATCCGGACATCTGAAGCTTTCTTT; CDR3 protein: CAWIRTSEAFF
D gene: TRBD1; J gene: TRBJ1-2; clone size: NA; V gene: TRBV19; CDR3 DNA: TGTGCCAGTAGGGTGGGCAGGGGGCGCACCTATGGCTACACCTTC; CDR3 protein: CASRVGRGRTYGYTF
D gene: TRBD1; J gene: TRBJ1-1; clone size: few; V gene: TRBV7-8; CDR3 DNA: TGTGCCAGCAGCTTACGGACAGGGGGAGTCGGGACTGAAGCTTTCTTT; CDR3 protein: CASSLRTGGVGTEAFF
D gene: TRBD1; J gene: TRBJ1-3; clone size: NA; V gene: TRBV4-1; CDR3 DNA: TGCGCCAGCAGCCAACCCTCGGACAGGTTCTCTGGAAACACCATATATTTT; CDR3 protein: CASSQPSDRFSGNTIYF
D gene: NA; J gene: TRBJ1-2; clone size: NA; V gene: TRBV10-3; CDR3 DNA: TGTGCCATCAGTGAACTATCAGCCAACTATGGCTACACCTTC; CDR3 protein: CAISELSANYGYTF
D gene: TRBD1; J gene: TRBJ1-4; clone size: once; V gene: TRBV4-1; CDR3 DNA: TGCGCCAGCAGCCAGACCGGGACAGGGGGAGCAAAACTGTTTTTT; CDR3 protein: CASSQTGTGGAKLFF
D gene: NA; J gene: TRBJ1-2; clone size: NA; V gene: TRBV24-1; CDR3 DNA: TGTGCCACCAGTGATGGGCAGGACAGCATCTATGGCTACACCTTC; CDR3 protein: CATSDGQDSIYGYTF
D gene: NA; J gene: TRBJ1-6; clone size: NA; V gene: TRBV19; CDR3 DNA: TGTGCCAGTAGTTTCAGTACCGCCAATTCACCCCTCCACTTT; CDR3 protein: CASSFSTANSPLHF
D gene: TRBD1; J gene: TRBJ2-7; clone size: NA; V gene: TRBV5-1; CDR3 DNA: TGCGCCAGCAGCAGGGGGACAGGGGGCCAGTACGAGCAGTACTTC; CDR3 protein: CASSRGTGGQYEQYF
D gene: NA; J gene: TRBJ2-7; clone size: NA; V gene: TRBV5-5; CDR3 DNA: TGTGCCAGCAGTAGGGAGGCTAGCGCCCACCCCAACTTC; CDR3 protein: CASSREASAHPNF
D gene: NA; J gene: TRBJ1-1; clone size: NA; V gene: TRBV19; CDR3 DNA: TGTGCCAGTCATAAGGGGGATTTCACTGAAGCTTTCTTT; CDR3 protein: CASHKGDFTEAFF
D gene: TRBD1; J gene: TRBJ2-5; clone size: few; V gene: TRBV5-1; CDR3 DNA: TGCGCCAGCAGCTCCCGGGACAGGGGGCCATGGGAGACCCAGTACTTC; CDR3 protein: CASSSRDRGPWETQYF
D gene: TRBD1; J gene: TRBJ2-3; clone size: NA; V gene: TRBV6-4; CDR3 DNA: TGTGCCAGCAGTGACCGGGACAGCACAACAGATACGCAGTATTTT; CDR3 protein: CASSDRDSTTDTQYF
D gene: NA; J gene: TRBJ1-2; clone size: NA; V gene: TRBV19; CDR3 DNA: TGTGCCAGTAGTTTCTGGAGAACTAACCCCTATGGCTACACCTTC; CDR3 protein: CASSFWRTNPYGYTF
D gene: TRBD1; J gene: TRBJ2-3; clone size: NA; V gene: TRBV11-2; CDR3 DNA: TGTGCCAGCAGCTCAGGACAGGCATTTGGAGATACGCAGTATTTT; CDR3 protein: CASSSGQAFGDTQYF
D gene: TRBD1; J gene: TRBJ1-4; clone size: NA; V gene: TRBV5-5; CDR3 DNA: TGTGCCAGCAGCTTGTTCCCAGGGGGGAATGAAAAACTGTTTTTT; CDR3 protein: CASSLFPGGNEKLFF
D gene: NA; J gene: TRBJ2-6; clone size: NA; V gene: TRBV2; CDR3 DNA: TGTGCCAGCAGACGCAGCTCTGGGGCCAACGTCCTGACTTTC; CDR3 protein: CASRRSSGANVLTF
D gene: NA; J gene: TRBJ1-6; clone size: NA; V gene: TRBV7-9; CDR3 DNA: TGTGCCAGCAGCGCCGGACAGAGCTCCTATAATTCACCCCTCCACTTT; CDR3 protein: CASSAGQSSYNSPLHF
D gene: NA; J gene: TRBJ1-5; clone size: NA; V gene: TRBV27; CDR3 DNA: TGTGCCAGCAGTTTACCAAATCAGCCCCAGCATTTT; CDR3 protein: CASSLPNQPQHF
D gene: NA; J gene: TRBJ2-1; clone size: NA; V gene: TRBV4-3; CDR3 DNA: TGCGCCAGCAGCCAACAGGATTACAATGAGCAGTTCTTC; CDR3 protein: CASSQQDYNEQFF
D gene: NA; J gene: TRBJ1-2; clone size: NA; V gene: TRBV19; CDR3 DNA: TGTGCCAGTACCTCGGACACCATCTATGGCTACACCTTC; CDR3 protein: CASTSDTIYGYTF
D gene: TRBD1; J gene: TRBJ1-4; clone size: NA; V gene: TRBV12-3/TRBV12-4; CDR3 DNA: TGTGCCAGCAGTTTGGGACAGATTAAACTGTTTTTT; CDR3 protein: CASSLGQIKLFF
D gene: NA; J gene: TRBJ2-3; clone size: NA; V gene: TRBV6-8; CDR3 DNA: TGTGCCAGCAGTCCAGGTTTCACAGATACGCAGTATTTT; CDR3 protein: CASSPGFTDTQYF
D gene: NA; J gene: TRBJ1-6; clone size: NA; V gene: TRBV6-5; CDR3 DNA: TGTGCCAGCACTCGGGGGGGACGGGATAATTCACCCCTCCACTTT; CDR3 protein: CASTRGGRDNSPLHF
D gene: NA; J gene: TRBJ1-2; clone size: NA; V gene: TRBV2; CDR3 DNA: TGTGCCAGCAGTGACCGGCTAGAAGGTGGCTACACCTTC; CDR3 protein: CASSDRLEGGYTF
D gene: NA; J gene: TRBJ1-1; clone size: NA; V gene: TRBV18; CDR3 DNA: TGTGCCAGCTCCCGAAAGGGGGACACTGAAGCTTTCTTT; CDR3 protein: CASSRKGDTEAFF
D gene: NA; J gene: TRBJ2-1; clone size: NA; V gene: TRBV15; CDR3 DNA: TGTGCCACCAGCCCCGGGTATTCAGAGACCTACAATGAGCAGTTCTTC; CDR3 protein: CATSPGYSETYNEQFF
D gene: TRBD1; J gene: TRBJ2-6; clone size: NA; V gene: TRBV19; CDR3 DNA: TGTGCCAGTAGTATAGTCAACAGGGGGCAAGGTGGGGCCAACGTCCTGACTTTC; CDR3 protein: CASSIVNRGQGGANVLTF
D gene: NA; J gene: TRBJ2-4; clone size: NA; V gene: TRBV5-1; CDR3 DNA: TGCGCCAGCAGCTTCCGCGGGGAAGGGGCCAAAAACATTCAGTACTTC; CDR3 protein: CASSFRGEGAKNIQYF
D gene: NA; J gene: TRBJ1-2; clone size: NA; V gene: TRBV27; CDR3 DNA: TGTGCCAGCAGTTTCAGGGTAAACTATGGCTACACCTTC; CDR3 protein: CASSFRVNYGYTF